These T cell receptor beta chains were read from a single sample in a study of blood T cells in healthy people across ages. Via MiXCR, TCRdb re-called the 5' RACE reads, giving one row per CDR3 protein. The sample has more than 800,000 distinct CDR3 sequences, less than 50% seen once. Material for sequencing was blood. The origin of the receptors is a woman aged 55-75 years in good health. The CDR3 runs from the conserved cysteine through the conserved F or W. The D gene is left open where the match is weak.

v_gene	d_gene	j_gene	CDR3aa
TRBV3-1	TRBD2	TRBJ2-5	CASSQDLAGGMYF
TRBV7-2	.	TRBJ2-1	CASSLALGDEQFF
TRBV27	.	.	CASSLARANEQYF
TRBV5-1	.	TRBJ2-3	CASSLLPGQSRTDTQYF
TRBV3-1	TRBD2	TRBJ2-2	CASSQDRLAGASNTGELFF
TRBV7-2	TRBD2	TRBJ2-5	CASSLATSGETQYF
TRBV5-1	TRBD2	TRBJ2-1	CASSLVPTGTSGYNEQFF
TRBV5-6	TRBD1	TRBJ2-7	CASTPWGQGSSYEQYF
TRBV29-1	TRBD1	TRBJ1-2	CSVDPDRDYGYTF
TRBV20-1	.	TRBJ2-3	CSAYTAGATITDTQYF
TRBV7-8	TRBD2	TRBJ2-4	CASSPTSGRLLSKNIQYF
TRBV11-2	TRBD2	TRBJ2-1	CASSSSGILNEQFF
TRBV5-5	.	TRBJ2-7	CASSLGRQTYEQYF
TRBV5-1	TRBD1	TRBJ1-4	CASSLGAGTGALQEKLFF
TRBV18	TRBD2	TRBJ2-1	CASSPISAGGAYNEQFF
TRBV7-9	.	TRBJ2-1	CAIRSRYNEQFF
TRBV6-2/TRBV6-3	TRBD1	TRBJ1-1	CASSNRGVNTEAFF
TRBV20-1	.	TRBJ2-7	CSARDNSKRIYEQYF
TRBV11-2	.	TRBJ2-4	CASSYTGRGKNIQYF
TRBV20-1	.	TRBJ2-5	CSTGPSQETQYF
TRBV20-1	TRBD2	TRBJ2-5	CSARPPLAGAETQYF
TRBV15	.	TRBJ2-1	CATSSGSGNNEQFF
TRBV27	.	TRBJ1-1	CASWNPGQPGTEAFF
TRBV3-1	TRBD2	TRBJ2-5	CASSQDRAGVTHEQYF
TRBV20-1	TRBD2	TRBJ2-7	CSARDLTSGTIYEQYF
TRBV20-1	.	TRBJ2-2	CSATRPANTGELFF
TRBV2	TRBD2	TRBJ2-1	CASRATSAGNEQFF
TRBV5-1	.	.	CASSLVAGTTNEQFF
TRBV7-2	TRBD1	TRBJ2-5	CASSLFRQGRETQYF
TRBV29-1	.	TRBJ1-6	CSVDRVPTNNSPLHF
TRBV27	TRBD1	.	CASSLGTGGPLGTQYF
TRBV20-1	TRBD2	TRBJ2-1	CSARDRTSGGPEQFF
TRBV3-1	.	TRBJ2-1	CASSQVSTSEQFF
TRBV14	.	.	CASSQELQSYEQYF
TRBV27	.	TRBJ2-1	CASSKMGRHNEQFF
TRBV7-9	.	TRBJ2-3	CASSISGAGDTQYF
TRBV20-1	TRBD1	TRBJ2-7	CSALGAPSDRVGYEQYF
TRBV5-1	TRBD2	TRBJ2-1	CASSPRLLREGEEQFF
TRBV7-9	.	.	CTSSFGSPYEQYF
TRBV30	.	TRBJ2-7	CAWIRQGGYEQYF
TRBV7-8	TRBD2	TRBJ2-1	CASSSGLATTNEQFF
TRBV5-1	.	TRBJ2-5	CASSLMDQETQYF